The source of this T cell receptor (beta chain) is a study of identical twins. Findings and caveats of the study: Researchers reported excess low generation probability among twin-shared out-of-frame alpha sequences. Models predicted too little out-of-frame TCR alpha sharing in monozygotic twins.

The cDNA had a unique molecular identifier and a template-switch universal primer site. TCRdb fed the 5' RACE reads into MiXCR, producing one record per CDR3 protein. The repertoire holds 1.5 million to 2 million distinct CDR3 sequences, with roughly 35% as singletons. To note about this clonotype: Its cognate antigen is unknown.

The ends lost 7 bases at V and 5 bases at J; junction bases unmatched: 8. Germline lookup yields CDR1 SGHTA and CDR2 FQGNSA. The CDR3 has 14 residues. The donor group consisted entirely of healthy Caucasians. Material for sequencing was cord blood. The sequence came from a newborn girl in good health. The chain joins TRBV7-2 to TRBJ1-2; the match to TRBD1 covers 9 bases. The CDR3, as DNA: TGTGCCAGCACCCCGGGACAGGGTGGGTATGGCTACACCTTC. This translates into CASTPGQGGYGYTF.